A selection of T cell receptor beta chains follows, all from one sample in a study of beta chain features in type 1 diabetes. Method: immunoSEQ multiplex PCR; TCRdb's copy keeps in-frame clones and lacks some. The table includes 620,000 or so clones, roughly 16% detected once. The sample comprised naive CD4+ T cells from blood. Receptors originate from a man aged 18 to 30 in good health. The CDR3 runs from the conserved cysteine through the conserved F or W. The order of the fields is D gene, V gene, clone size, J gene, CDR3 protein, CDR3 DNA. D genes are given only for firm matches. Only some rows state a clone size, as once, few, many or a class for expanded clones.

d_call: -; v_call: TRBV7-2; clone_size: few; j_call: TRBJ2-7; cdr3_aa: CASSSTGTTYEQYF; cdr3_nt: TGTGCCAGCAGCTCAACCGGGACAACCTACGAGCAGTACTTC
d_call: TRBD2; v_call: TRBV7-2; clone_size: -; j_call: TRBJ2-5; cdr3_aa: CASSRTSDETQYF; cdr3_nt: TGTGCCAGCAGCCGTACTAGCGACGAGACCCAGTACTTC
d_call: -; v_call: TRBV7-9; clone_size: -; j_call: TRBJ2-6; cdr3_aa: CASSPNSFRDSGANVLTF; cdr3_nt: TGTGCCAGCAGCCCCAATAGCTTCAGGGACTCTGGGGCCAACGTCCTGACTTTC
d_call: -; v_call: TRBV7-9; clone_size: -; j_call: TRBJ1-5; cdr3_aa: CASSSGKQDNQPQHF; cdr3_nt: TGTGCCAGCAGCTCTGGCAAACAGGATAATCAGCCCCAGCATTTT
d_call: -; v_call: TRBV20-1; clone_size: -; j_call: TRBJ1-1; cdr3_aa: CSAASWAEAFF; cdr3_nt: TGCAGTGCTGCCTCGTGGGCTGAAGCTTTCTTT
d_call: TRBD1; v_call: TRBV30; clone_size: -; j_call: TRBJ1-2; cdr3_aa: CAWTSQGAPRGYTF; cdr3_nt: TGTGCCTGGACCTCACAGGGGGCTCCGCGTGGCTACACCTTC
d_call: TRBD1; v_call: TRBV5-1; clone_size: few; j_call: TRBJ1-1; cdr3_aa: CASSTDRGRTTEAFF; cdr3_nt: TGCGCCAGCAGCACGGACAGGGGCCGGACCACTGAAGCTTTCTTT
d_call: TRBD1; v_call: TRBV5-1; clone_size: few; j_call: TRBJ1-4; cdr3_aa: CASSLGTKGAGNEKLFF; cdr3_nt: TGCGCCAGCAGCTTGGGAACCAAGGGGGCTGGTAATGAAAAACTGTTTTTT
d_call: TRBD1; v_call: TRBV5-1; clone_size: few; j_call: TRBJ1-5; cdr3_aa: CASSLGQAHNQPQHF; cdr3_nt: TGCGCCAGCAGCTTAGGACAGGCTCACAATCAGCCCCAGCATTTT
d_call: TRBD1; v_call: TRBV10-3; clone_size: few; j_call: TRBJ2-7; cdr3_aa: CAIRPGQGYEQYF; cdr3_nt: TGTGCCATCAGACCGGGACAGGGTTACGAGCAGTACTTC
d_call: -; v_call: TRBV7-2; clone_size: -; j_call: TRBJ1-3; cdr3_aa: CASSSRPGNTIYF; cdr3_nt: TGTGCCAGCAGCTCGAGACCCGGAAACACCATATATTTT
d_call: -; v_call: TRBV29-1; clone_size: -; j_call: TRBJ2-7; cdr3_aa: CSVRRPPAYEQYF; cdr3_nt: TGCAGCGTTAGACGACCTCCCGCCTACGAGCAGTACTTC
d_call: -; v_call: TRBV10-3; clone_size: few; j_call: TRBJ2-2; cdr3_aa: CAILPFLSTGELFF; cdr3_nt: TGTGCCATCCTGCCCTTTTTGTCCACCGGGGAGCTGTTTTTT
d_call: -; v_call: TRBV9; clone_size: few; j_call: TRBJ2-7; cdr3_aa: CASSVSQVSGFEQYF; cdr3_nt: TGTGCCAGCAGCGTCAGTCAGGTATCAGGCTTCGAGCAGTACTTC
d_call: TRBD1; v_call: TRBV18; clone_size: -; j_call: TRBJ2-5; cdr3_aa: CASSPPTGGFETQYF; cdr3_nt: TGTGCCAGCTCACCACCAACAGGGGGCTTCGAGACCCAGTACTTC
d_call: -; v_call: TRBV5-4; clone_size: -; j_call: TRBJ2-2; cdr3_aa: CAISKVTGELFF; cdr3_nt: TGTGCTATTTCCAAGGTCACCGGGGAGCTGTTTTTT
d_call: -; v_call: TRBV14; clone_size: -; j_call: TRBJ1-6; cdr3_aa: CASSQAGPYNSPLHF; cdr3_nt: TGTGCCAGCAGCCAAGCAGGGCCCTATAATTCACCCCTCCACTTT
d_call: -; v_call: TRBV28; clone_size: -; j_call: TRBJ2-5; cdr3_aa: CASSLQETQYF; cdr3_nt: TGTGCCAGCAGTCTACAAGAGACCCAGTACTTC
d_call: -; v_call: TRBV29-1; clone_size: few; j_call: TRBJ1-1; cdr3_aa: CSVEGGRRLGTEAFF; cdr3_nt: TGCAGCGTTGAAGGGGGACGGCGCTTGGGGACTGAAGCTTTCTTT
d_call: -; v_call: TRBV18; clone_size: few; j_call: TRBJ1-1; cdr3_aa: CASSSGTRNTEAFF; cdr3_nt: TGTGCCAGCTCATCCGGGACAAGGAACACTGAAGCTTTCTTT
d_call: TRBD2; v_call: TRBV5-1; clone_size: -; j_call: TRBJ2-1; cdr3_aa: CASSLGLADFRGEQFF; cdr3_nt: TGCGCCAGCAGCTTGGGACTAGCGGACTTTAGGGGTGAGCAGTTCTTC
d_call: -; v_call: TRBV7-2; clone_size: -; j_call: TRBJ2-3; cdr3_aa: CASSLGAGGLADTQYF; cdr3_nt: TGTGCCAGCAGCTTGGGAGCCGGGGGATTGGCAGATACGCAGTATTTT
d_call: -; v_call: TRBV6-5; clone_size: few; j_call: TRBJ1-2; cdr3_aa: CASSYRPATGHGYTF; cdr3_nt: TGTGCCAGCAGTTACAGGCCAGCAACTGGACATGGCTACACCTTC
d_call: -; v_call: TRBV7-2; clone_size: -; j_call: TRBJ1-1; cdr3_aa: CASSYQGLNTEAFF; cdr3_nt: TGTGCCAGCAGCTACCAGGGGTTGAACACTGAAGCTTTCTTT
d_call: TRBD2; v_call: TRBV7-8; clone_size: -; j_call: TRBJ2-5; cdr3_aa: CASSPGGRRETQYF; cdr3_nt: TGTGCCAGCAGCCCGGGGGGGAGGCGAGAGACCCAGTACTTC
d_call: -; v_call: TRBV4-1; clone_size: -; j_call: TRBJ2-3; cdr3_aa: CASRGTRIDPAYTDTQYF; cdr3_nt: TGCGCCAGCCGAGGGACAAGGATAGACCCTGCGTACACAGATACGCAGTATTTT
d_call: TRBD2; v_call: TRBV4-2; clone_size: -; j_call: TRBJ2-3; cdr3_aa: CASGGLAGNTQYF; cdr3_nt: TGTGCCAGCGGGGGACTAGCGGGTAACACGCAGTATTTT
d_call: -; v_call: TRBV7-2; clone_size: few; j_call: TRBJ2-7; cdr3_aa: CASSRLGLANYEQYF; cdr3_nt: TGTGCCAGCAGCCGCCTGGGGCTAGCGAACTACGAGCAGTACTTC
d_call: -; v_call: TRBV7-3; clone_size: -; j_call: TRBJ2-1; cdr3_aa: CASSLTGTYNEQFF; cdr3_nt: TGTGCCAGCAGCTTAACGGGAACCTACAATGAGCAGTTCTTC
d_call: TRBD2; v_call: TRBV4-2; clone_size: -; j_call: TRBJ2-3; cdr3_aa: CASSQEVGGADTQYF; cdr3_nt: TGTGCCAGCAGCCAAGAGGTGGGAGGGGCAGATACGCAGTATTTT
d_call: -; v_call: TRBV15; clone_size: -; j_call: TRBJ1-2; cdr3_aa: CATSREGAIGGYTF; cdr3_nt: TGTGCCACCAGCAGGGAGGGCGCGATAGGTGGCTACACCTTC
d_call: -; v_call: TRBV6-1; clone_size: -; j_call: TRBJ2-4; cdr3_aa: CATEWGRKTKNIQYF; cdr3_nt: TGTGCCACAGAGTGGGGGCGAAAGACCAAAAACATTCAGTACTTC
d_call: TRBD1; v_call: TRBV28; clone_size: -; j_call: TRBJ1-5; cdr3_aa: CASRTGTSQPQHF; cdr3_nt: TGTGCCAGCAGGACAGGGACTAGTCAGCCCCAGCATTTT
d_call: TRBD1; v_call: TRBV7-9; clone_size: -; j_call: TRBJ1-4; cdr3_aa: CASSSDRDREKLFF; cdr3_nt: TGTGCCAGCAGCTCCGACAGGGATCGTGAAAAACTGTTTTTT
d_call: -; v_call: TRBV18; clone_size: -; j_call: TRBJ2-7; cdr3_aa: CASSPIGGDRAYEQYF; cdr3_nt: TGTGCCAGCTCACCAATTGGTGGAGACAGAGCCTACGAGCAGTACTTC
d_call: -; v_call: TRBV6-5; clone_size: -; j_call: TRBJ2-7; cdr3_aa: CASSYWVLGEQYF; cdr3_nt: TGTGCCAGCAGTTACTGGGTTCTCGGGGAGCAGTACTTC
d_call: TRBD2; v_call: TRBV19; clone_size: -; j_call: TRBJ2-1; cdr3_aa: CASSRGLEVRYEQFF; cdr3_nt: TGTGCCAGTAGTAGAGGACTAGAGGTGAGGTATGAGCAGTTCTTC
d_call: -; v_call: TRBV18; clone_size: -; j_call: TRBJ1-4; cdr3_aa: CASSPRRGSNEKLFF; cdr3_nt: TGTGCCAGCTCACCACGGAGGGGTTCTAATGAAAAACTGTTTTTT
d_call: -; v_call: TRBV14; clone_size: many; j_call: TRBJ2-1; cdr3_aa: CASSQVLVGYNEQFF; cdr3_nt: TGTGCCAGCAGCCAAGTTCTAGTAGGCTACAATGAGCAGTTCTTC